This entry features one T cell receptor beta chain sequence. In the original analysis: Reference gene primer amplification yielded estimated nucleated cell counts. Sequencing was performed with immunoSEQ multiplex PCR; in TCRdb, only in-frame clones are kept and a portion is missing. V and J calls plus clone size are reproduced from that table; the DNA served to infer D and trimming. The sample includes some 130,000 clones, almost 80% of them seen just once. This sample is drawn from a study of blood T cell repertoires in COVID-19. Study context: The analysed material was cDNA or gDNA that came from T cells, B-cell-depleted T cells, or PBMCs.

V was cut by 0 bases and J by 1 base, with 9 bases left in between. CDR1 and CDR2 from the germline V gene are MNHEY and SVGEGT. CDR3 length: 15 amino acids. The origin of this receptor is a man aged 55 to 70 who had recovered from COVID-19. The source material was peripheral blood. The chain carries TRBV6-2 or TRBV6-3 and TRBJ1-1, with unresolved D. CDR3 bases: TGTGCCAGCAGTTACTCGAGACGGGGGAACACTGAAGCTTTCTTT. Protein: CASSYSRRGNTEAFF.